This TCR beta chain was documented in a study of OX40 agonist ivuxolimab in advanced cancers. Study background: Two cutaneous melanoma patients and one hepatocellular carcinoma patient, three in all, had partial responses.

Turning to this clone: What it binds is unknown.

Assay: immunoSEQ multiplex PCR; the TCRdb copy retains only in-frame clones and omits some. This sample yields 65,000 to 75,000 clones, of which roughly nine tenths are seen a single time; 1.1% belongs to the top ten. Study-wide points: At doses 0.1 to 3.0 mg/kg, CD4+ and CD8+ clones expanded. A proportion of nonresponders additionally exhibited low normalized T-cell clonal expansion.

The CDR3 is made up of 16 amino acids. V gave up 0 bases and J gave up 2 bases, with 13 bases separating them. CDR1 and CDR2 (germline): MNHEY, SVGAGI. The receptor was isolated from an adult with an advanced solid tumor such as melanoma, head and neck, liver or kidney cancer. The specimen comprised CD4+ or CD8+ T cells sorted from blood, sampled in a trial of the OX40 agonist ivuxolimab. The V gene is TRBV6-5, the J gene TRBJ1-1; a weak D match, TRBD1 (6 bases). In nucleotides, the CDR3 is TGTGCCAGCAGTTACTCGTTACAGGGCGGAAACACTGAAGCTTTCTTT. Amino acid sequence: CASSYSLQGGNTEAFF.